This T cell receptor (beta chain) was sequenced during a study of response to subunit inactivated influenza vaccine. Overall study results and limits: The authors suggested that few new T cells are recruited per seasonal influenza vaccination.

TCRdb reprocessed the RT-PCR reads via MiXCR and lists one record per CDR3 protein. The sample yields roughly 500,000 distinct CDR3 sequences, 16% seen once. Comment on this clonotype: Its cognate antigen is unknown.

CDR1 and CDR2 (germline): MNHNS, SASEGT. This CDR3 comprises 13 residues. J lost 9 bases, V lost 2 bases, and 4 bases had no gene match. Specimen: CD4+ T cells sorted from PBMCs, collected 23 months after vaccination. The J gene is TRBJ2-1, the V gene TRBV6-1, with 7 bases that match TRBD2. This receptor was taken from a man aged 45 to 75 who received an inactivated influenza vaccine. The CDR3 nucleotides read TGTGCCAGCAGTGAACTCGCTAGCGGTGAGCAGTTCTTC. Translating gives CASSELASGEQFF.